The 10 T cell receptor beta chains below were found in one sample sequenced in a study of T cell responses to AZD1222 COVID-19 vaccine. Sequenced by immunoSEQ multiplex PCR; TCRdb stores in-frame clones only, minus some. This table holds about 120,000 clones, 88% found once. The specimen comprised peripheral blood, sampled on day 0 of AZD1222 vaccination. Source of these receptors: an adult in good health.

The genes are TRBV3-1 (or the pseudogene TRBV3-2) and TRBJ2-2; TRBD1 matches at 7 bases. The V and J ends lost 1 base and 5 bases, in that order; junction bases with no gene match: 4. The CDR3 length is 15 residues. Per germline, CDR1 LGHDT and CDR2 YNNKEL (reference sequence). The CDR3 loop is CASSQGTGITGELFF. The CDR3 DNA reads TGTGCCAGCAGCCAAGGGACAGGAATTACCGGGGAGCTGTTTTTT.

The rearrangement uses TRBV27 and TRBJ2-1; 9 bases match TRBD1. Germline V gene data show CDR1 as MNHEY and CDR2 as SMNVEV (reference sequence). This CDR3 region has 15 residues. J lost 4 bases, V lost 2 bases, and 3 bases had no gene match. CDR3 amino acids: CASSLRGQGYNEQFF. The CDR3 DNA follows: TGTGCCAGCAGTTTAAGGGGACAGGGTTACAATGAGCAGTTCTTC.

V usage is TRBV5-1 and J usage is TRBJ2-5, with D maybe TRBD2 (6 bases). Per germline, CDR1 SGHRS and CDR2 YFSETQ. The CDR3 runs to 13 residues. V was pared by 0 bases and J by 7 bases, with 10 bases between. CDR3 DNA: TGCGCCAGCAGCTTGGCCGTCGGGGGGACCCAGTACTTC. This gives the protein CASSLAVGGTQYF. Drawing the rest from reference TRBV5-1 and TRBJ2-5, the complete variable domain is KAGVTQTPRYLIKTRGQQVTLSCSPISGHRSVSWYQQTPGQGLQFLFEYFSETQRNKGNFPGRFSGRQFSNSRSEMNVSTLELGDSALYLCASSLAVGGTQYFGPGTRLLVL.

By share, this clone ranks as medium-sized. Written as DNA, the CDR3 is TGCGCCAGCAGCCAGCTTGGCGGGGGGGCTAATGAGCAGTTCTTC. Its protein product is CASSQLGGGANEQFF. The gene calls are TRBV4-3 and TRBJ2-1, with 9 nucleotides matching TRBD2. Per germline, CDR1 LGHNA and CDR2 YSLEER. This CDR3 comprises 15 residues. V gave up 3 bases and J gave up 7 bases; unmatched junction bases: 7.

The chain has TRBV10-3 and TRBJ2-7, with D possibly called TRBD1 or TRBD2 (5 bases each). CDR3 length equals 15 residues. The ends were cut back, 5 bases at V and 2 bases at J, with 16 bases in the middle. Germline assignment: CDR1 ENHRY and CDR2 SYGVKD. CDR3 bases: TGTGCCATCAGTAAAGCCGGGGCACATGCCTACGAGCAGTACTTC. It specifies CAISKAGAHAYEQYF.

Within the sample, this clone is medium-sized. The rearrangement uses TRBV4-2 and TRBJ1-5; no definite D call. The V gene lost 0 bases and the J gene lost 6 bases, with 12 bases spanning the gap. Germline assignment: CDR1 LGHNA and CDR2 YNFKEQ. CDR3 length: 15 residues. The CDR3 DNA sequence: TGTGCCAGCAGCCAAGATCTGGGTGAACCTCAGCCCCAGCATTTT. Translated: CASSQDLGEPQPQHF.

The V gene is TRBV5-1, the J gene TRBJ1-2, with TRBD1 as a possible D gene (6 bases). Trimming pared 2 bases from V and 0 bases from J, leaving 23 bases between. The germline V gene has CDR1 SGHRS and CDR2 YFSETQ. The CDR3 spans 19 residues. CDR3 in DNA: TGCGCCAGCAGCTTCAGGGACACAAAAGGATTCAGGTCTAACTATGGCTACACCTTC. It yields the protein CASSFRDTKGFRSNYGYTF.

The chain couples TRBV7-2 to TRBJ2-7, with a weak D call TRBD1 (6 bases). V was shortened by 6 bases and J by 5 bases, with 23 bases between the two germline ends. This CDR3 contains 16 residues. Germline CDR1 is SGHTA and CDR2 is FQGNSA. The CDR3 DNA sequence: TGTGCCAGCAGGTTTGGACAGCAGACCGTTCGCAACGAGCAGTACTTC. Amino acids: CASRFGQQTVRNEQYF.

This clone was observed a few times. The chain links TRBV19 to TRBJ2-1, with TRBD2 as a possible D gene (6 bases). This CDR3 has 15 residues. V lost 3 bases, J lost 8 bases, and 17 bases lay in between. Germline V gives CDR1 LNHDA, CDR2 SQIVND (reference sequence). CDR3 bases: TGTGCCAGTAGTATGGAACCTAGCGCGGTCGATGAGCAGTTCTTC. It translates to CASSMEPSAVDEQFF.

The chain uses TRBV15 and TRBJ2-5, with 9 bases fitting TRBD2. The CDR3 extends over 17 amino acids. Germline V gives CDR1 LNHNV, CDR2 YYDKDF (reference sequence). Germline trimming cut 1 base from V and 4 bases from J; bases unmatched to any gene: 10. The CDR3 sequence: CATSRVRTSVEGETQYF. Here the CDR3 DNA reads TGTGCCACCAGCAGAGTAAGGACTAGCGTTGAGGGAGAGACCCAGTACTTC.